The entry below describes one T cell receptor beta chain. The antigen is unknown. This entry belongs to a study of shared clonotypes between healthy human individuals. On the study more broadly: Per donor, three plates held CD4 naive cells, three held CD4 memory, two held CD8 naive and one held CD8 memory. Whole-study results and caveats: What naive subsets generally showed was a larger estimated richness than memory subsets showed.

Per the original data handling: ImmunoSEQ output lacked quality scores and full-length reads, limiting matched filtering. The data were produced by immunoSEQ multiplex PCR, yet TCRdb's version contains in-frame clones alone and is incomplete. The V and J calls and the clone size are those of that table, but D and trimming were determined from the DNA. The table includes 300,000 to 350,000 clones, around 79% detected once. This receptor was obtained from a man aged 25-45 years in good health. The sequenced material came from memory CD4+ T cells sorted from blood. As to subset: CD45RA-negative fraction.

The CDR3 here is CASSVGLGLLPQHF. DNA of the CDR3: TGTGCCAGCAGCGTAGGCCTGGGGCTTCTGCCCCAGCATTTT. The chain is built from TRBV9 and TRBJ1-5, with D tentatively TRBD1 (5 bases). Germline CDR1 reads SGDLS; CDR2 reads YYNGEE. Trimming pared 0 bases from V and 9 bases from J, leaving 13 bases between. The CDR3 contains 14 residues.